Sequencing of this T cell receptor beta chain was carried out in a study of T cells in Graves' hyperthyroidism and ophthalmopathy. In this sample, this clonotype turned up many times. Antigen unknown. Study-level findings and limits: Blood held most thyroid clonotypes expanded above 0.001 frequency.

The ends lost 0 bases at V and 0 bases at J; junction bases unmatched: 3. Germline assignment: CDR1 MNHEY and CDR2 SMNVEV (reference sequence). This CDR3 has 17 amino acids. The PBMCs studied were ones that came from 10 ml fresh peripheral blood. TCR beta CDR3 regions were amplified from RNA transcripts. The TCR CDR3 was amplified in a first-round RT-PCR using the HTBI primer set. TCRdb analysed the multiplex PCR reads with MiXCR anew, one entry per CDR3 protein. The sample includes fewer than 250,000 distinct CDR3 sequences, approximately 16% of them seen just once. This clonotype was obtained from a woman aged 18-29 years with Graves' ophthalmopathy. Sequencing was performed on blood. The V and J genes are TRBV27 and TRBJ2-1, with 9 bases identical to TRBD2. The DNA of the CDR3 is TGTGCCAGCAGTTTATCGGGACTAGCAGCCTCCTACAATGAGCAGTTCTTC. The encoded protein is CASSLSGLAASYNEQFF.